Here is one T cell receptor (beta chain) with its context. The sample comes from a study of Ad26.COV2.S vaccination and SARS-CoV-2 variants. Treatment here: roughly 20 received Ad26.COV2.S at low or high dose, single or two shots; 5 received placebo; per-sample allocation not given. Sample collection was performed on day 63 after the first vaccine or placebo injection. Sequencing used immunoSEQ multiplex PCR; TCRdb keeps in-frame clones, though not all of them. In the table there are 350,000 to 500,000 clones, 90% of which are singletons. Trimming took 0 bases from V and 1 from J, leaving 8 bases between them. CDR1 is SGHRS and CDR2 is YFSETQ in the germline V gene. This CDR3 is built from 14 residues.

The receptor comes from a person aged 18-65 years who received the Ad26.COV2.S COVID-19 vaccine or a placebo. This specimen was peripheral blood, taken in a trial of Ad26.COV2.S vaccine versus placebo. The chain joins TRBV5-1 to TRBJ2-7, with TRBD1 as a possible D gene (6 bases). The CDR3 region has the DNA TGCGCCAGCAGCTTGGATACAGGGTCCTACGAGCAGTACTTC. Translation gives CASSLDTGSYEQYF.